This T cell receptor (beta chain) was sequenced in a study of T-cell reconstitution after alpha-beta-depleted transplantation in children. Between the trimmed V and J ends, which lost 4 bases and 3 bases, there was a span of 16 bases. The length of the CDR3 is 15 residues. This clonotype has at least ten counts. For TCRbeta, the library was prepared with unique molecular identifiers. Each CDR3 protein gets one entry after TCRdb re-called the PCR reads with MiXCR. The sample shows around 500,000 distinct CDR3 sequences, approximately 12% of them seen only once. The material was PBMCs from the stem cell graft donor, obtained from the stem cell graft. This clonotype originated in a human donor who donated a stem cell graft to a child with combined immunodeficiency. This chain uses TRBV12-3 or TRBV12-4 with TRBJ2-7; D gene unclear. CDR3 coding DNA: TGTGCCAGCAGTTCGGTTACCCTTCGAAACTACGAGCAGTACTTC. Protein product: CASSSVTLRNYEQYF.